This T cell receptor (beta chain) was sequenced during a study of T cells after yellow fever vaccination (dated by TCRdb to the late 2010s). In terms of the full investigation: The SMART-Seq v4 Ultra Low Input RNA kit was used to prepare libraries from fractions with low cell numbers. To follow T-cell clones before and after both primary and booster YFV17D yellow fever vaccination, bulk TCR alpha and beta repertoires underwent longitudinal sequencing. Two healthy male donors, one aged 18 to 30 and one aged 30 to 39 years, were included in the cohort. Bulk PBMC replicates and cell subsets were isolated from blood drawn at multiple timepoints before and after both primary and secondary immunization.

Reading from cysteine to phenylalanine, the CDR3 counts 15 amino acids. The sequence is cut down to CDR3 DNA, 45 bases in frame from base 1. V and J are truncated by 4 bases and 1 base respectively, leaving an intervening sequence of 14 bases. CDR1 SGHKS and CDR2 YYEKEE were looked up in the germline V gene (reference sequence). TCR cDNA was synthesized by 5'RACE template switching, through which a universal primer site and unique molecular identifiers were introduced. Priming for cDNA synthesis came from both the TCR alpha and TCR beta constant segments. Library amplification involved two PCR steps, and the second step added sample barcodes and sequencing adapters. Sequencing of libraries was performed on Illumina HiSeq 2500 (2x100 bp) or NovaSeq (2x150 bp). Per the authors' processing: MIGEC handled demultiplexing of reads and collapsing into UMI consensus sequences, while MiXCR performed V(D)J alignment. Using edgeR on replicate PBMC samples, clonotypes were called vaccine-responding if FDR was below 0.01 and the log2 fold change was above 5 up to day 15. Each bulk clonotype received a CD4 or CD8 identity based on whether the sequenced CD4 or CD8 repertoire contained that clonotype at higher abundance. TCRdb reran the public reads through fastp at Q25 and MiXCR, keeping productive beta chains. Every CDR3 protein is listed once, alongside the most common genes and DNA of its rows. The V and J calls here are based on TCRdb, not the publication. Across this sample there are approximately 350,000 distinct CDR3 sequences, with 11% seen only once. Clones ranked in the top ten supply around 20% of the sample.

This clonotype has just a few counts. Its antigen has not been determined. No much larger clone is present one base from it, and per-base qualities are unavailable. The treatment or condition label corresponds to: live attenuated yellow fever vaccine strain. At every blood-draw timepoint, two biological replicates of bulk PBMCs were collected. PBMCs were isolated from peripheral blood using a standard Ficoll-Paque protocol. TriZol was used to extract RNA from bulk PBMCs, CD4 and CD8 fractions, and dextramer-positive and dextramer-negative fractions. The paper as a whole reports these results and caveats: A small fraction of clonotypes showed up in both the CD4 and CD8 compartments, probably as a result of convergent recombination. After the booster, most of the clones that had expanded following primary vaccination were detected again (just under 97% of CD4 and around 87% of CD8), which suggests that memory was broadly maintained. Because the study included only two donors, the extent to which the findings can be generalized is limited. Compared with the primary T-cell response, the secondary T-cell response was weaker but faster, peaking on day 5 rather than day 15. FACS-sorted repertoires could contain abundant contaminating clonotypes from the bulk population, so computational filtering was required.

The TCR sequence derives from a man younger than 30 who received the YFV17D yellow fever vaccine. Sequenced material: PBMCs, taken on the day of the first yellow fever vaccination. The sequence links TRBV5-5 to TRBJ1-1; the best D guess is TRBD1, with 6 bases matching. The sequence in DNA is TGTGCCAGCAGCGCCTCAGGGGACGCGAACACTGAAGCTTTCTTT. Its protein reads: CASSASGDANTEAFF.